This T cell receptor (beta chain) was sequenced during a study of blood T cell repertoires in COVID-19. Measured with immunoSEQ multiplex PCR; TCRdb has only the in-frame clones, and not every one. The data contain more than 200,000 clones, under 90% of them seen just once; the ten biggest clones take up around 4%. CDR3 length: 13 amino acids. V lost 0 bases to trimming and J lost 10 bases, with 10 bases between them. Per germline, CDR1 LNHNV and CDR2 YYDKDF (reference sequence). This TCR was sampled from a man aged 60 to 69 with acute or convalescent COVID-19. Specimen: peripheral blood. The chain has TRBV15 and TRBJ2-4; D unresolved. This CDR3 is CATSREPVQIQYF. In nucleotides, the CDR3 is TGTGCCACCAGCAGAGAGCCCGTACAGATTCAGTACTTC.